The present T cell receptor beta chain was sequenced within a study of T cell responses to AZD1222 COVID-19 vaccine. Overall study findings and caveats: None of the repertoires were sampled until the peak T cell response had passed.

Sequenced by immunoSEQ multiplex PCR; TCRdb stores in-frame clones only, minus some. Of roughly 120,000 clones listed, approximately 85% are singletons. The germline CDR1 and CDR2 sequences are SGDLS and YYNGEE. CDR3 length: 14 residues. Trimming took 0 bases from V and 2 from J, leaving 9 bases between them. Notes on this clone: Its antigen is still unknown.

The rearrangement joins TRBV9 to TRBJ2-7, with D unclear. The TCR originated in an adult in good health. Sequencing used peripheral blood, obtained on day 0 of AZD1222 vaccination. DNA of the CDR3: TGTGCCAGCAGCGTAGGAACGGGCACCTACGAGCAGTACTTC. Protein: CASSVGTGTYEQYF.